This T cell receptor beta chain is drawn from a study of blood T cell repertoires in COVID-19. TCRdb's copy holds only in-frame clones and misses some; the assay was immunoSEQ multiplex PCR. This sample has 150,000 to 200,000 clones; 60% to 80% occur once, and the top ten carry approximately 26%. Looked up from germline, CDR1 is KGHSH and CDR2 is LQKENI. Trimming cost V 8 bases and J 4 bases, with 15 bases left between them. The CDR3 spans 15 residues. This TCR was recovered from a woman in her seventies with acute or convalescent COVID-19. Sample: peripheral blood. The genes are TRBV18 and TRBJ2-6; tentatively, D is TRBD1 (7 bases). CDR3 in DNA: TGTGCCAGCCAGGGCGGGACAGCCGGGGCCAACGTCCTGACTTTC. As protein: CASQGGTAGANVLTF.